The sequence of this T cell receptor beta chain was determined in a study of blood T cell repertoires in COVID-19. Study-level information: The United States, Italy and Spain provided the acute and convalescent COVID-19 samples.

The CDR3 spans 14 residues. Trimming at V came to 5 bases and at J to 7 bases, leaving 6 bases not matched to a gene. The germline CDR1 and CDR2 sequences are MNHEY and SMNVEV (reference sequence). As processed by the authors: Estimation of nucleated cell counts relied on the amplification of reference gene primers. Assay: immunoSEQ multiplex PCR; the TCRdb copy retains only in-frame clones and omits some. That table is the source of V, J and clone size, and D and trimming were worked out from the DNA. Of approximately 300,000 clones listed, around 88% were seen once; the top ten hold about 1.6%. This clone was counted once.

Sequencing input: peripheral blood. The chain combines TRBV27 with TRBJ1-2; TRBD1 matches at 11 bases. The TCR was taken from a woman aged 45-65 years with acute or convalescent COVID-19. The CDR3 here is CASSTDRGLTGYTF. DNA of the CDR3: TGTGCCAGCAGTACGGACAGGGGGCTGACTGGCTACACCTTC.